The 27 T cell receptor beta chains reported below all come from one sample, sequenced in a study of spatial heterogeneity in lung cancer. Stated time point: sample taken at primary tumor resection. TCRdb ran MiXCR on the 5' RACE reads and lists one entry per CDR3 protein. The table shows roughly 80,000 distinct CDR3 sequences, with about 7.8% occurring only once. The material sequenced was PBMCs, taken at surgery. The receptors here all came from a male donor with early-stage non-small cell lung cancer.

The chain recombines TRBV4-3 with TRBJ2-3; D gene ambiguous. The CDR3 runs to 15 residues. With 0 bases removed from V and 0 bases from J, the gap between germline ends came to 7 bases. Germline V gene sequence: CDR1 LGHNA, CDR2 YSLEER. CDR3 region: CASSQDTLSTDTQYF. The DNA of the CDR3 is TGCGCCAGCAGCCAAGACACTCTAAGCACAGATACGCAGTATTTT.

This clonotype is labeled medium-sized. This CDR3 is CASSIPGQGARQPQHF. CDR3 in DNA: TGTGCCAGTAGTATTCCGGGACAGGGGGCGAGGCAGCCCCAGCATTTT. The chain carries TRBV19 and TRBJ1-5; 12 positions agree with TRBD1. Per the germline V gene, CDR1 is LNHDA and CDR2 is SQIVND (reference sequence). CDR3 length: 16 amino acids. The V segment lost 3 bases and the J segment 7 bases; nucleotides outside the gene matches: 7.

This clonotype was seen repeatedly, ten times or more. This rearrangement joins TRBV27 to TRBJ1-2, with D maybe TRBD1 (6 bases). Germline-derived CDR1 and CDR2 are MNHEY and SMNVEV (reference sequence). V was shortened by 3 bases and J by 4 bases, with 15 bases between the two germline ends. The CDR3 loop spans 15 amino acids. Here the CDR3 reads CASSLSQGLFYGYTF. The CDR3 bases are TGTGCCAGCAGTTTGTCACAGGGATTATTCTATGGCTACACCTTC.

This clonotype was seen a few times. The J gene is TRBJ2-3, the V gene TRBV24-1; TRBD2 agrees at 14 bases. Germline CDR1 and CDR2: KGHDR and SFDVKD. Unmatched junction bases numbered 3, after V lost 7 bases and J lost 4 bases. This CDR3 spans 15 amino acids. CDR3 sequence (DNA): TGTGCCACCAGGGGACTAGCGGGAGTAGCAGATACGCAGTATTTT. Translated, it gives CATRGLAGVADTQYF.

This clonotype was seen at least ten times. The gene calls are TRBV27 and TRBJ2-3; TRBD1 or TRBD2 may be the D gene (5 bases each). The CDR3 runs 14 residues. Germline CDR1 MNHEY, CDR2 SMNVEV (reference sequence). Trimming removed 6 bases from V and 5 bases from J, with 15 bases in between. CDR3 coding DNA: TGTGCCAGCAGCCGAGGGACCCTGATAGATACGCAGTATTTT. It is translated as CASSRGTLIDTQYF.

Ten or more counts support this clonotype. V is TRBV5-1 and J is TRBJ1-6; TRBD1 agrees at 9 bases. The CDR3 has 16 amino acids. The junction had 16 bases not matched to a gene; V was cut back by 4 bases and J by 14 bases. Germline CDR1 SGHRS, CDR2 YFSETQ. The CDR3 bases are TGCGCCAGCAGCCTCTCACCGGGACAGGGCCTTTTGGCCCTCCACTTT. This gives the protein CASSLSPGQGLLALHF.

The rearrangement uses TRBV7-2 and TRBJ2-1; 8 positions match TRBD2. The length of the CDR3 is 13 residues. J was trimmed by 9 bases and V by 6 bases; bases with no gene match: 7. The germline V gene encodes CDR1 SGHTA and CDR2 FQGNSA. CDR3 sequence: CASRERELGEQFF. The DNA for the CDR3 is TGTGCCAGCAGAGAGCGGGAGTTGGGTGAGCAGTTCTTC.

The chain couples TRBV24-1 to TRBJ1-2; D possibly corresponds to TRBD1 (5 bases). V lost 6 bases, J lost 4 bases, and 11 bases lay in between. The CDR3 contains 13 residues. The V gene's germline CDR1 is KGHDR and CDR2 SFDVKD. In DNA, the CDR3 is TGTGCCACCAGTCCAGGGAAAAGCTATGGCTACACCTTC. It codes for CATSPGKSYGYTF.

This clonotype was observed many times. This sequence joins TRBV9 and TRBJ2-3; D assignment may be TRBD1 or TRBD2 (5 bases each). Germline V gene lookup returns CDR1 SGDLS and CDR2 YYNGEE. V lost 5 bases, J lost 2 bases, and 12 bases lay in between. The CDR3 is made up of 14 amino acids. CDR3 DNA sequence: TGTGCCAGCAGTCCGGGACCCAACACAGATACGCAGTATTTT. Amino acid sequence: CASSPGPNTDTQYF.

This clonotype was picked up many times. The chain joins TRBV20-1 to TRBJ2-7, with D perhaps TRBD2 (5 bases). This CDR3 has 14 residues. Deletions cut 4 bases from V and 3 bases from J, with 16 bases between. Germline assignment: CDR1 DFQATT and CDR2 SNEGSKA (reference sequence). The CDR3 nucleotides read TGCAGTGCTACCCCGGACTCGACGCACTACGAGCAGTACTTC. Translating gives CSATPDSTHYEQYF.

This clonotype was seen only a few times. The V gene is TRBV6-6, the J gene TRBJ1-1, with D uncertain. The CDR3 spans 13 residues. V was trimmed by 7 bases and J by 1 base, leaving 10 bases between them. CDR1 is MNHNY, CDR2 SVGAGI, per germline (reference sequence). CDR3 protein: CASKSPGNTEAFF. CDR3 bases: TGTGCCAGCAAGTCCCCGGGGAACACTGAAGCTTTCTTT.

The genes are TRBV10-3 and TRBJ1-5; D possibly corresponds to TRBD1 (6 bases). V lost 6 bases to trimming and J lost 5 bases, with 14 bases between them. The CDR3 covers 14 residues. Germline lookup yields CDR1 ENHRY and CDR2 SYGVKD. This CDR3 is CAISDTGRHQPQHF. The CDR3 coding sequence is TGTGCCATCAGCGATACAGGGCGGCATCAGCCCCAGCATTTT.

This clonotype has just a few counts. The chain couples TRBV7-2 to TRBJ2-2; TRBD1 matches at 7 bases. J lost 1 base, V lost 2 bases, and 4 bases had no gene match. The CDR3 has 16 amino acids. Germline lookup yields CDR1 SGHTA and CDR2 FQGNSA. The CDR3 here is CASSLYRTGNTGELFF. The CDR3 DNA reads TGTGCCAGCAGCTTATACCGGACAGGGAACACCGGGGAGCTGTTTTTT.

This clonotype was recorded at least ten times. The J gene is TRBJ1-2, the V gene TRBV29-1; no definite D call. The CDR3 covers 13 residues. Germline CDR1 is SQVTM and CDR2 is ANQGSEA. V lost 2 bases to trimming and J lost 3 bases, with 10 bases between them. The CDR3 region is CSVEHGYDYGYTF. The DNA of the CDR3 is TGCAGCGTTGAACACGGGTATGACTATGGCTACACCTTC.

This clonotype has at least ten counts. The CDR3 sequence is CASSLSGATEAFF. In DNA form, the CDR3 reads TGTGCCAGCAGCTTATCAGGGGCAACTGAAGCTTTCTTT. V and J are TRBV6-5 and TRBJ1-1; D possibly corresponds to TRBD1 (6 bases). Germline V gene data show CDR1 as MNHEY and CDR2 as SVGAGI. Trimming took 6 bases from V and 5 from J, leaving 13 bases between them. The CDR3 extends over 13 amino acids.

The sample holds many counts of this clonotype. The CDR3 sequence: CASSFQPAAGGVDEQFF. CDR3 coding DNA: TGCGCCAGCAGCTTCCAACCGGCGGCGGGAGGAGTGGATGAGCAGTTCTTC. This chain links TRBV5-1 with TRBJ2-1; the match to TRBD2 covers 8 bases. Germline trimming cut 2 bases from V and 8 bases from J; bases unmatched to any gene: 15. The CDR3 has 17 amino acids. Germline CDR1 is SGHRS and CDR2 is YFSETQ.

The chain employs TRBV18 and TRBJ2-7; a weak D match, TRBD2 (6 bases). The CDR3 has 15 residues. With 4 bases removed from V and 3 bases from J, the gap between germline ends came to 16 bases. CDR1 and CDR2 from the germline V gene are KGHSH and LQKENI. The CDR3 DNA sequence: TGTGCCAGCTCACAAGAAGGGAGGTTGGGCTACGAGCAGTACTTC. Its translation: CASSQEGRLGYEQYF.

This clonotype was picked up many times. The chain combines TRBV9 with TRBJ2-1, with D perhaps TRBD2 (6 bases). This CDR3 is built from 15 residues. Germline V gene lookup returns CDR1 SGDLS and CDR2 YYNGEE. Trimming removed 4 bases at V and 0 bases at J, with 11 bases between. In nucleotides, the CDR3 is TGTGCCAGCAGCCCGGGGGTAAGCTCCTACAATGAGCAGTTCTTC. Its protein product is CASSPGVSSYNEQFF.

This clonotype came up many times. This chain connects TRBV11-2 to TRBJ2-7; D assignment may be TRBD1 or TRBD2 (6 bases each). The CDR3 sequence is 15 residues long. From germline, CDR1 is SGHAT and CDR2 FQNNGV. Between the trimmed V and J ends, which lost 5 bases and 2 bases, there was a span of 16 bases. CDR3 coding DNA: TGTGCCAGCAGCAAAGGGGGGACCAGGGCCTACGAGCAGTACTTC. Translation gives CASSKGGTRAYEQYF.

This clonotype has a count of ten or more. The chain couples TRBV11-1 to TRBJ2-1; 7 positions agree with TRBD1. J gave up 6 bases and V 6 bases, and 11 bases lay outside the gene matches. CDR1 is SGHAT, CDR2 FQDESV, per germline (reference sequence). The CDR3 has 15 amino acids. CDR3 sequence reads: CASRTPGQPGNEQFF. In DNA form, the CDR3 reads TGTGCCAGCAGGACGCCGGGACAGCCCGGCAATGAGCAGTTCTTC.

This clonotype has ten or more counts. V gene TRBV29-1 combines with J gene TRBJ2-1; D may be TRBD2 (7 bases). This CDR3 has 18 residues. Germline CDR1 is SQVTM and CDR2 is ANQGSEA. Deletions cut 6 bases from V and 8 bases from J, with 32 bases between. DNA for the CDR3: TGCAGCGTGGGCAACCCAACTGGACGGCGGGGGCACATCTATGAGCAGTTCTTC. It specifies CSVGNPTGRRGHIYEQFF.

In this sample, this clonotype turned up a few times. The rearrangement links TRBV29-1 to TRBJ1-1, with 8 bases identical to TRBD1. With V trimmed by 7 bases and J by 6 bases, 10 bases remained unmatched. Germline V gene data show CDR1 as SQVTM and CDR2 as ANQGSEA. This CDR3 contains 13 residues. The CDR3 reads CSGMQGAWAEAFF. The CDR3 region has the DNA TGCAGCGGGATGCAGGGGGCTTGGGCTGAAGCTTTCTTT. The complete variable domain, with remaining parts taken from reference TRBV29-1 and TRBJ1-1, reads SAVISQKPSRDICQRGTSLTIQCQVDSQVTMMFWYRQQPGQSLTLIATANQGSEATYESGFVIDKFPISRPNLTFSTLTVSNMSPEDSSIYLCSGMQGAWAEAFFGQGTRLTVV.

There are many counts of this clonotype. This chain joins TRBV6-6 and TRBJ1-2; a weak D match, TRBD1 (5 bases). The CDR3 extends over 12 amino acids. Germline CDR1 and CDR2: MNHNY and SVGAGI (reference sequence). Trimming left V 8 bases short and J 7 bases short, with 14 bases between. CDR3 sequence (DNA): TGTGCCAGCGCGGGGGTCCCTTCTGGCTACACCTTC. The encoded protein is CASAGVPSGYTF.

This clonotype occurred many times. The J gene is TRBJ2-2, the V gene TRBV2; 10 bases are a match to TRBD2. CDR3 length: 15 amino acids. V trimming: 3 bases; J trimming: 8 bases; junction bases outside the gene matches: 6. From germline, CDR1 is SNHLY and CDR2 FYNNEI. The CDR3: CASSDVAGGAGELFF. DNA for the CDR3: TGTGCCAGCAGTGATGTAGCGGGAGGTGCGGGGGAGCTGTTTTTT.

The CDR3, as DNA: TGCGCCAGCAGCTTGGGAGGGGACTATGGCTACACCTTC. Amino acid sequence: CASSLGGDYGYTF. This sequence joins TRBV5-1 and TRBJ1-2, with a weak D call TRBD1 (5 bases). Trimming pared 0 bases from V and 3 bases from J, leaving 6 bases between. This CDR3 region has 13 residues. Per the germline V gene, CDR1 is SGHRS and CDR2 is YFSETQ.

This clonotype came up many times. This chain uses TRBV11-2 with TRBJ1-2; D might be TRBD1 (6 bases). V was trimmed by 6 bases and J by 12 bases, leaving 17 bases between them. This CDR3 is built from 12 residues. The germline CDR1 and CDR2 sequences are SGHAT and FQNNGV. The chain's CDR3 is CASRGGGAPDTF. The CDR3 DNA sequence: TGTGCCAGCAGAGGTGGGGGGGCCCCTGACACCTTC.

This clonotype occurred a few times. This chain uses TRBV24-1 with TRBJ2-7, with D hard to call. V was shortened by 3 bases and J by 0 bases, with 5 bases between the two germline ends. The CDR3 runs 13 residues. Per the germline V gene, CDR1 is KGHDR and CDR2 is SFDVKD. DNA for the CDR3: TGTGCCACCAGTGATCCGGTCTCCTACGAGCAGTACTTC. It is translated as CATSDPVSYEQYF.